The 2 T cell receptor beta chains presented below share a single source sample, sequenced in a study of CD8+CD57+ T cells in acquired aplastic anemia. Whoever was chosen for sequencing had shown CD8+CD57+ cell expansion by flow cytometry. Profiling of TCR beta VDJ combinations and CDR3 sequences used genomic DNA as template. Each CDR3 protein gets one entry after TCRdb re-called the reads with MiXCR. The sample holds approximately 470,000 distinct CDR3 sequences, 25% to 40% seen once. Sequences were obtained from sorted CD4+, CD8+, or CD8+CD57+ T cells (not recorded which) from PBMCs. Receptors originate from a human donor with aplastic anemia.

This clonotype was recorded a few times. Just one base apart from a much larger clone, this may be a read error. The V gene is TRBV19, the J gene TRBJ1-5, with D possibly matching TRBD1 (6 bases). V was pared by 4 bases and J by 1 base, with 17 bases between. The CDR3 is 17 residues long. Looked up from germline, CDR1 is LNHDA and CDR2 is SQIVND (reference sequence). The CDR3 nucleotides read TGTGCCAGTAGTACCCGGGACATTAAGGTGAGCAATCAGCCCCAGCATTTT. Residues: CASSTRDIKVSNQPQHF.

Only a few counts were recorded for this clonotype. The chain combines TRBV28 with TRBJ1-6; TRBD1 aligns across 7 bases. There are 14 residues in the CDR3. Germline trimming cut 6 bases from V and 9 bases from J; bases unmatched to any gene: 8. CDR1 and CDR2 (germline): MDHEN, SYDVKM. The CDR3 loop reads CASRPEGASSPLHF. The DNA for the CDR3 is TGTGCCAGCAGACCCGAGGGGGCTAGTTCACCCCTCCACTTT.